This entry describes one TCR beta chain. Its antigen remains unknown. Both TCRalpha and TCRbeta cDNA were subjected to two nested PCRs lasting around 15 and 10 cycles. Reprocessing the 5' RACE reads, TCRdb reports a single entry for every CDR3 protein and omits DNA. This sample's table has over 110,000 distinct CDR3 sequences. The entry originates in a study of monozygotic twins with inflammatory bowel disease. General study results and limits: Among patients, repertoires may have gained variability from differing immunosuppressive treatments. The inverse Simpson measure of TCRbeta diversity was lower in IBD patients than in healthy co-twins. Repertoire likeness was no different across concordant and discordant twins, perhaps owing to restricted power.

Germline V gene sequence: CDR1 LGHDT, CDR2 YNNKEL (reference sequence). The CDR3 sequence is 13 residues long. The source is a human donor with ulcerative colitis or Crohn's disease, or a healthy co-twin of an affected twin (not recorded which). The sequenced sample consisted of blood. The chain is built from TRBV3-1 and TRBJ2-2; absent DNA, TCRdb's TRBD1 call cannot be checked. Here the CDR3 reads CASSHPGTGELFF.